Presented here are 19 T cell receptor beta chains from one specimen sequenced in a study of T cell responses to AZD1222 COVID-19 vaccine. Profiled with immunoSEQ multiplex PCR; TCRdb holds only in-frame clones, not every one. The sample gives over 110,000 clones, 92% of which show up once; about 3% is in the top ten. This sample comprised peripheral blood, obtained on day 0 of AZD1222 vaccination. The receptors come from an adult in good health.

The chain combines TRBV18 with TRBJ2-1, with D maybe TRBD2 (5 bases). Trimming took 2 bases from V and 0 from J, leaving 11 bases between them. CDR1 and CDR2 (germline): KGHSH, LQKENI. CDR3 length: 16 amino acids. This CDR3 reads CASSPGLASSYNEQFF. As DNA, the CDR3 is TGTGCCAGCTCACCAGGACTTGCCAGCTCCTACAATGAGCAGTTCTTC.

The rearrangement uses TRBV28 and TRBJ1-5, with D hard to call. The CDR3 is 11 residues long. V dropped 2 bases and J dropped 6 bases, with 2 bases sitting between them. Germline values: CDR1 MDHEN, CDR2 SYDVKM. CDR3 protein: CASSLAQPQHF. The CDR3 DNA reads TGTGCCAGCAGTTTAGCTCAGCCCCAGCATTTT.

This chain connects TRBV4-3 to TRBJ2-7, with 13 bases matching TRBD2. Germline CDR1 is LGHNA and CDR2 is YSLEER. The CDR3 length is 19 residues. V shed 0 bases and J 0 bases; nucleotides not matched to a gene: 8. CDR3 residues: CASSQDRGLAGSSSYEQYF. In nucleotides, the CDR3 is TGCGCCAGCAGCCAAGATAGGGGACTAGCGGGATCAAGCTCCTACGAGCAGTACTTC.

V usage is TRBV11-2 and J usage is TRBJ1-2, with D perhaps TRBD1 (6 bases). The germline V and J ends were trimmed by 2 bases and 7 bases, with 17 bases remaining between them. The germline V gene encodes CDR1 SGHAT and CDR2 FQNNGV. This CDR3 comprises 15 residues. In nucleotides, the CDR3 is TGTGCCAGCAGCTTACTGGGGGCGCGAGGAATTGGCTACACCTTC. The encoded protein is CASSLLGARGIGYTF.

This chain uses TRBV24-1 with TRBJ2-7, with 15 bases identical to TRBD2. The CDR3 consists of 15 residues. Looked up from germline, CDR1 is KGHDR and CDR2 is SFDVKD. The junction had 6 bases not matched to a gene; V was cut back by 7 bases and J by 6 bases. Here the CDR3 DNA reads TGTGCCACCAGGCTGGGACTAGCGGGAGGAATCGAGCAGTACTTC. Translated, it gives CATRLGLAGGIEQYF.

The chain carries TRBV19 and TRBJ2-1; TRBD2 is a possible D gene (7 bases). Germline CDR1 is LNHDA and CDR2 is SQIVND (reference sequence). Trimming pared 6 bases from V and 12 bases from J, leaving 15 bases between. This CDR3 has 12 amino acids. CDR3 in DNA: TGTGCCAGTAGCTTGGGGGGGGCTGGGCAGTTCTTC. As protein: CASSLGGAGQFF.

The V and J genes are TRBV9 and TRBJ2-3, with D possibly being TRBD2 (5 bases). Between the trimmed V and J ends, which lost 4 bases and 4 bases, there was a span of 16 bases. The germline V gene encodes CDR1 SGDLS and CDR2 YYNGEE. The CDR3 is 15 amino acids. The CDR3 spells CASSRRGEGADTQYF. CDR3 bases: TGTGCCAGCAGCAGACGGGGAGAGGGAGCAGATACGCAGTATTTT.

The gene calls are TRBV7-2 and TRBJ2-4; 7 bases align to TRBD2. CDR3 length equals 17 residues. Per the germline V gene, CDR1 is SGHTA and CDR2 is FQGNSA. With V trimmed by 4 bases and J by 0 bases, 9 bases remained unmatched. Here the CDR3 DNA reads TGTGCCAGCAGCTCGGGGGGACCCCGGCTAGCCAAAAACATTCAGTACTTC. Residues: CASSSGGPRLAKNIQYF. Using reference TRBV7-2 and TRBJ2-4 for the parts outside the CDR3, the full variable domain is GAGVSQSPSNKVTEKGKDVELRCDPISGHTALYWYRQSLGQGLEFLIYFQGNSAPDKSGLPSDRFSAERTGGSVSTLTIQRTQQEDSAVYLCASSSGGPRLAKNIQYFGAGTRLSVL.

The chain employs TRBV11-3 and TRBJ1-1; 10 bases line up with TRBD1. V shed 0 bases and J 6 bases; nucleotides not matched to a gene: 1. This CDR3 contains 14 residues. Germline lookup yields CDR1 SGHNT and CDR2 YENEEA. The CDR3 spells CASSLEGQGAEAFF. The CDR3 nucleotides are TGTGCCAGCAGCTTAGAAGGACAGGGGGCTGAAGCTTTCTTT. Filled out from reference TRBV11-3 and TRBJ1-1, the complete variable domain reads EAGVVQSPRYKIIEKKQPVAFWCNPISGHNTLYWYLQNLGQGPELLIRYENEEAVDDSQLPKDRFSAERLKGVDSTLKIQPAELGDSAVYLCASSLEGQGAEAFFGQGTRLTVV.

This chain links TRBV19 with TRBJ1-1; 9 nucleotides match TRBD1. The V gene end was trimmed by 10 bases and the J gene end by 0 bases; junction bases not matched to a gene: 9. Germline CDR1 reads LNHDA; CDR2 reads SQIVND (reference sequence). The CDR3 runs 15 residues. Here the CDR3 reads CATRTGGGMNTEAFF. The CDR3, as DNA: TGTGCCACGAGAACAGGGGGCGGAATGAACACTGAAGCTTTCTTT.

J is TRBJ2-5 and V is TRBV2; no definite D call. This CDR3 contains 15 residues. The germline CDR1 and CDR2 sequences are SNHLY and FYNNEI. V lost 1 base and J 5 bases, leaving 14 bases between the germline ends. CDR3 amino acids: CASSEGASIRETQYF. In DNA form, the CDR3 reads TGTGCCAGCAGTGAAGGAGCGTCGATCCGGGAGACCCAGTACTTC.

The chain has TRBV7-2 and TRBJ1-6; no clear D. CDR3 length: 16 residues. The V and J ends lost 1 base and 14 bases respectively, with 21 bases between them. Germline-derived CDR1 and CDR2 are SGHTA and FQGNSA. The CDR3 nucleotides read TGTGCCAGCAGCTTAGATCCCGGACGGTCCCTTCCAGCCCTCCACTTT. Translating it yields CASSLDPGRSLPALHF.

As concerns this clone: One junction end disagrees with the germline gene, perhaps due to a read error. The chain has TRBV28 and TRBJ2-7; 16 bases agree with TRBD2. The CDR3 length is 14 residues. CDR1 and CDR2 from the germline V gene are MDHEN and SYDVKM. The CDR3 DNA follows: TGTGCCAGCAGCCGTCCCGGGACTAGCGGGAGGGCGGACTTC. This encodes CASSRPGTSGRADF.

The V gene is TRBV5-4, the J gene TRBJ1-1; D gene unclear. Germline CDR1 SGHNT, CDR2 YYREEE (reference sequence). V lost 3 bases, J lost 0 bases, and 9 bases lay in between. The CDR3 loop spans 14 amino acids. The chain's CDR3 is CASSSPPVNTEAFF. In DNA, the CDR3 is TGTGCCAGCAGCTCCCCCCCAGTGAACACTGAAGCTTTCTTT.

This chain joins TRBV28 and TRBJ1-2; 7 bases map to TRBD1. V gave up 4 bases and J gave up 3 bases; unmatched junction bases: 5. The CDR3 consists of 14 residues. Germline V gene sequence: CDR1 MDHEN, CDR2 SYDVKM. CDR3 coding DNA: TGTGCCAGCAGTTACAGGGGAGTGGACTATGGCTACACCTTC. Its protein is CASSYRGVDYGYTF.

This chain links TRBV18 with TRBJ2-2; 8 bases align to TRBD2. Germline trimming cut 2 bases from V and 5 bases from J; bases unmatched to any gene: 10. This CDR3 comprises 17 residues. Germline CDR1 KGHSH, CDR2 LQKENI. CDR3 DNA: TGTGCCAGCTCACCAGCATCCAGCGGGAGAGGGACCGGGGAGCTGTTTTTT. It specifies CASSPASSGRGTGELFF.

The gene calls are TRBV7-9 and TRBJ1-2; D is unclear. Trimming took 1 base from V and 1 from J, leaving 10 bases between them. This CDR3 contains 15 residues. The germline V gene has CDR1 SEHNR and CDR2 FQNEAQ (reference sequence). CDR3 sequence reads: CASSLGRSDNYGYTF. The CDR3 region has the DNA TGTGCCAGCAGCTTAGGACGGTCGGATAACTATGGCTACACCTTC.

The chain joins TRBV7-2 to TRBJ2-7; D ambiguous. Germline CDR1 is SGHTA and CDR2 is FQGNSA. There are 15 residues in the CDR3. Trimming took 2 bases from V and 0 from J, leaving 11 bases between them. CDR3 residues: CASSLSPFSSYEQYF. In DNA, the CDR3 is TGTGCCAGCAGCTTAAGTCCGTTTTCCTCCTACGAGCAGTACTTC. Full variable domain (rest looked up from reference TRBV7-2 and TRBJ2-7): GAGVSQSPSNKVTEKGKDVELRCDPISGHTALYWYRQSLGQGLEFLIYFQGNSAPDKSGLPSDRFSAERTGGSVSTLTIQRTQQEDSAVYLCASSLSPFSSYEQYFGPGTRLTVT.

The table lists this clone with a count of one. The rearrangement links TRBV7-2 to TRBJ2-5, with D hard to call. The CDR3 is 14 residues long. Germline lookup yields CDR1 SGHTA and CDR2 FQGNSA. Trimming stripped 1 base from V and 7 bases from J, with 13 bases between. CDR3 loop: CASSLVGLRGTQYF. The CDR3 region has the DNA TGTGCCAGCAGCTTAGTCGGCCTGAGAGGGACCCAGTACTTC.